This is a list of T cell receptor beta chains from one sample in a study of blood T cell repertoires in COVID-19. Profiling relied on immunoSEQ multiplex PCR, and the TCRdb table lists in-frame clones only, not all of them. The sample includes approximately 80,000 clones, around 86% seen only once; the top ten take about 5.1%. Sequencing was done on a sample of peripheral blood. The receptors shown here come from a middle-aged man with acute or convalescent COVID-19. CDR3s include the opening cysteine and the closing phenylalanine or tryptophan. The D gene is left open where the match is weak. Expanded clones are given a class, and other clones once, few, many or no size at all.

v_gene	j_gene	abundance	d_gene	CDR3nt	CDR3aa
TRBV11-2	TRBJ2-1	-	-	TGTGCCAGCAGCTTAGCCCGGGGGTCCTACAATGAGCAGTTCTTC	CASSLARGSYNEQFF
TRBV6-2/TRBV6-3	TRBJ1-1	-	-	TGTGCCAGCAGTTACAAAGGGGCACCTTTCTTT	CASSYKGAPFF
TRBV12-5	TRBJ2-4	-	TRBD1	TGTGCTAGTGGTTTGGGTTATGGTCGGACAGGCCAAGTGGCCAAAAACATTCAGTACTTC	CASGLGYGRTGQVAKNIQYF
TRBV19	TRBJ1-2	-	TRBD1	TGTGCCAGTAGTGCCCAGGGGGCTAACTATGGCTACACCTTC	CASSAQGANYGYTF
TRBV2	TRBJ2-7	-	TRBD2	TGTGCCAGCACTCTAATGGGTAGCGGGGTGAAATCCTACGAGCAGTACTTC	CASTLMGSGVKSYEQYF
TRBV2	TRBJ2-5	-	TRBD1	TGTGCCAGCAGCCGGACAGGGGAAGAGACCCAGTACTTC	CASSRTGEETQYF
TRBV4-1	TRBJ2-1	few	TRBD1	TGCGCCAGCAGCCCGCGGACAGGGGGCTCGGATGAGCAGTTCTTC	CASSPRTGGSDEQFF
TRBV30	TRBJ1-2	-	TRBD1	TGTGCCTGGACCTCCCCGGGACAGGGAACAGCTAACTATGGCTACACCTTC	CAWTSPGQGTANYGYTF
TRBV30	TRBJ2-5	-	-	TGTGCCTGGGCCAGGACAACCGATGGAGAGACCCAGTACTTC	CAWARTTDGETQYF
TRBV29-1	TRBJ1-2	-	-	TGCAGCGTTTCTTTGACTGGGGGGGAGTACCAGACCTATGGCTACACCTTC	CSVSLTGGEYQTYGYTF
TRBV10-2	TRBJ2-7	-	TRBD2	TGCGCCAGCAGTGGGGCTAGCGGATACGCCTACGAGCAGTACTTC	CASSGASGYAYEQYF
TRBV5-1	TRBJ2-5	-	-	TGCGCCAGCAGCTCAGGACTGGGTGCCGTATACCAAGAGACCCAGTACTTC	CASSSGLGAVYQETQYF
TRBV30	TRBJ1-1	-	TRBD1	TGTTCGTCGGGACAGGGGTCGAACACTGAAGCTTTCTTT	CSSGQGSNTEAFF
TRBV5-1	TRBJ2-5	-	-	TGCGCCAGCAGCTCCAGACAGGAGACCCAGTACTTC	CASSSRQETQYF
TRBV5-1	TRBJ2-7	-	TRBD1	TGCGCCAGCAGCACGACCGGGACAGGGGACTACGAGCAGTACTTC	CASSTTGTGDYEQYF
TRBV10-3	TRBJ2-3	-	TRBD2	TGTGCCATCAGTGGGGGGGGTGCTAGCGGGACCACAGATACGCAGTATTTT	CAISGGGASGTTDTQYF
TRBV7-3	TRBJ2-2	-	-	TGTGCCAGCAGCTTAGGGGGCACTGCGAACACCGGGGAGCTGTTTTTT	CASSLGGTANTGELFF
TRBV12-5	TRBJ1-1	-	-	TGTGCTAGTGGTTTGAACAATAAAGGGGAAGTTTTCTTT	CASGLNNKGEVFF
TRBV9	TRBJ2-1	-	TRBD2	TGTGCCAGCAGCCCGACGGGACTAGCGGGAGAGGGGAATGAGCAGTTCTTC	CASSPTGLAGEGNEQFF
TRBV7-2	TRBJ2-7	few	-	TGTGCCAGCAGCTTAGATGGTAGTTTACAGTACGAGCAGTACTTC	CASSLDGSLQYEQYF
TRBV11-2	TRBJ2-7	-	TRBD2	TGTGCCAGCAGCTTAAGGGGCCGGAGCGGGAGGGACAACGAGCAGTACTTC	CASSLRGRSGRDNEQYF
TRBV27	TRBJ2-7	-	-	TGTGCCAGCAGTTTACACAGGGCAGACTACGAGCAGTACTTC	CASSLHRADYEQYF
TRBV9	TRBJ1-2	once	-	TGTGCCAGCAGCGTAACGGGAGACAGATTAAACTATGGCTACACCTTC	CASSVTGDRLNYGYTF
TRBV6-5	TRBJ1-5	-	TRBD1	TGTGCCAGCAGATCGGACAGGAATAGCAATCAGCCCCAGCATTTT	CASRSDRNSNQPQHF
TRBV11-2	TRBJ2-1	-	-	TGTGCCAGCAGCTTAAGGCAAATCGACAGGTTAAATGAGCAGTTCTTC	CASSLRQIDRLNEQFF
TRBV18	TRBJ2-7	-	-	TGTGCCAGCTCACCACGGGAGGCAGGAATGGCCTACGAGCAGTACTTC	CASSPREAGMAYEQYF
TRBV28	TRBJ1-6	-	-	TGTGCCAGCATACCCTCAGGGGAAAGCTCCTATAATTCACCCCTCCACTTT	CASIPSGESSYNSPLHF
TRBV5-3	TRBJ2-1	-	TRBD2	TGTGCCAGAAGCCCCGGGGGGGCTAGCGGGGTGACCAGCTCCTACAATGAGCAGTTCTTC	CARSPGGASGVTSSYNEQFF
TRBV13	TRBJ2-7	-	TRBD2	TGTGCCAGCAGCCGTCCTAGCGGGGAGGCCTACGAGCAGTACTTC	CASSRPSGEAYEQYF
TRBV5-4	TRBJ2-1	once	-	TGTGCCAGCAGCTTGGAAGTAAGCTTTACGCCCAATGAGCAGTTCTTC	CASSLEVSFTPNEQFF
TRBV18	TRBJ2-7	-	TRBD1	TGTGCCAGCTCAAGAGGGACAGAGCTTTACGAGCAGTACTTC	CASSRGTELYEQYF
TRBV20-1	TRBJ1-2	-	TRBD1	TGCAGTGCCAGTCCCGGGACAGGGATCGACTATGGCTACACCTTC	CSASPGTGIDYGYTF
TRBV5-6	TRBJ2-7	-	-	TGTGCCAGCAGCTTCCGGGGCGAGCAGTACTTC	CASSFRGEQYF
TRBV12-3/TRBV12-4	TRBJ2-5	-	-	TGTGCCACCCAAGGGGATCGAGAGACCCAGTACTTC	CATQGDRETQYF
TRBV21-1	TRBJ1-1	-	-	TGTGCCAGCAGCCCCCTCCAACTGTCCCGGGACAGGGGGTATGGAGCTTTCTTT	CASSPLQLSRDRGYGAFF
TRBV18	TRBJ2-5	-	TRBD2	TGTGCCAGCTCACGACTAGCGGGAGGTGCAGAGACCCAGTACTTC	CASSRLAGGAETQYF
TRBV9	TRBJ1-2	-	TRBD1	TGTGCCAGCAGCGTGCAGGGGGCTTCGGGCTACACCTTC	CASSVQGASGYTF
TRBV3-1/TRBV3-2	TRBJ1-1	-	TRBD1	TGTGCCAGCAGCCAGGCAGGGGGCGAAGGGTCTGAAGCTTTCTTT	CASSQAGGEGSEAFF
TRBV5-5	TRBJ2-2	-	-	TGTGCCAGCAGCTTGCGGGTTGGCGGGGAGCTGTTTTTT	CASSLRVGGELFF
TRBV5-1	TRBJ1-1	-	-	TGCGCCAGCAGCCCGGACGGGGGAAGGAACACTGAAGCTTTCTTT	CASSPDGGRNTEAFF
TRBV6-2/TRBV6-3	TRBJ2-7	-	-	TGTGCCAGCAGTCGTGACACGGATTACGAGCAGTACTTC	CASSRDTDYEQYF
TRBV25-1	TRBJ2-2	-	-	TGTGCCAGTCGTACGACCGGGGGAAACACCGGGGAGCTGTTTTTT	CASRTTGGNTGELFF
TRBV7-9	TRBJ1-1	-	TRBD1	TGTGCCAGCAGCTCCTGGACAGGTGGGAACACTGAAGCTTTCTTT	CASSSWTGGNTEAFF
TRBV19	TRBJ2-7	-	TRBD2	TGTGCCAGTAGTCCTAGCGGTAGCTCCTACGAGCAGTACTTC	CASSPSGSSYEQYF
TRBV27	TRBJ1-4	-	-	TGTGCCAGCAGTTTCGCAGGGTTTGAAAAACTGTTTTTT	CASSFAGFEKLFF
TRBV14	TRBJ1-6	-	-	TGTGCCAGCAGCCAAGGAAGGGGTAGGAATTCACCCCTCCACTTT	CASSQGRGRNSPLHF